This passage covers 17 T cell receptor beta chains from one sample sequenced in a study of CD8+ T cells in alopecia areata. Treatment here: oral pan-JAK inhibitor, 5-10 mg twice daily. Extracted RNA was reverse transcribed, and the resulting cDNA served as sequencing template. Only in-frame clones appear in the TCRdb table, and some are missing; sequencing was by immunoSEQ multiplex PCR. Among under 200,000 clones listed, 60% to 75% were seen once. Sequences were derived from CD4+ T cells sorted from blood, sampled at week 24, from a patient treated with tofacitinib. These receptors came from a human donor with alopecia areata.

This clone was detected only once. This sequence joins TRBV29-1 and TRBJ1-6; D is ambiguous. The CDR3 is made up of 13 amino acids. Per germline, CDR1 SQVTM and CDR2 ANQGSEA. Trimming took 6 bases from V and 8 from J, leaving 14 bases between them. CDR3 in amino acids: CSVAPGPDSPLHF. The DNA for the CDR3 is TGCAGCGTCGCTCCCGGGCCAGATTCACCCCTCCACTTT.

The CDR3, as DNA: TGTGCCAGCAGCTTTGGGCCGCAGACGAACACCGGGGAGCTGTTTTTT. The encoded protein is CASSFGPQTNTGELFF. The genes are TRBV5-6 and TRBJ2-2, with unresolved D. The CDR3 totals 16 residues. Trimming took 2 bases from V and 0 from J, leaving 11 bases between them. The germline V gene encodes CDR1 SGHDT and CDR2 YYEEEE.

This clone was seen more than once but under ten times. The V call is TRBV29-1, the J call TRBJ1-2, with D hard to call. Trimming left V 3 bases short and J 8 bases short, with 13 bases between. The CDR3 consists of 12 residues. Germline CDR1 and CDR2: SQVTM and ANQGSEA. In nucleotides, the CDR3 is TGCAGCGTTGAGGGAGTTCCGCGGGGCTACACCTTC. It specifies CSVEGVPRGYTF. Based on the CDR3 plus reference TRBV29-1 and TRBJ1-2, the full variable domain is SAVISQKPSRDICQRGTSLTIQCQVDSQVTMMFWYRQQPGQSLTLIATANQGSEATYESGFVIDKFPISRPNLTFSTLTVSNMSPEDSSIYLCSVEGVPRGYTFGSGTRLTVV.

This clone was counted only a few times. The V and J genes are TRBV20-1 and TRBJ2-7; D remains ambiguous. CDR1 is DFQATT and CDR2 is SNEGSKA in the germline V gene (reference sequence). V lost 5 bases and J lost 3, with 5 bases in between. The CDR3 runs 10 residues. The CDR3 DNA reads TGCAGTGCTTTCTACTACGAGCAGTACTTC. Its protein product is CSAFYYEQYF.

The V gene is TRBV28, the J gene TRBJ2-5; D possibly corresponds to TRBD2 (6 bases). The V gene lost 10 bases and the J gene lost 2 bases, with 23 bases spanning the gap. This CDR3 spans 16 amino acids. Per the germline V gene, CDR1 is MDHEN and CDR2 is SYDVKM. The CDR3 coding sequence is TGTGCCACCGTTGGGTTGGGCGCGGGGCGACAAGAGACCCAGTACTTC. Encoded protein: CATVGLGAGRQETQYF. The full variable domain, in which reference TRBV28 and TRBJ2-5 provide the parts outside the CDR3, is DVKVTQSSRYLVKRTGEKVFLECVQDMDHENMFWYRQDPGLGLRLIYFSYDVKMKEKGDIPEGYSVSREKKERFSLILESASTNQTSMYLCATVGLGAGRQETQYFGPGTRLLVL.

The chain is built from TRBV30 and TRBJ1-6, with unresolved D. V was shortened by 3 bases and J by 10 bases, with 16 bases between the two germline ends. The germline CDR1 and CDR2 sequences are GTSNPN and SVGIG (reference sequence). The CDR3 runs to 14 residues. CDR3 bases: TGTGCCTGGAGGGTGGAGGGAATACGGTCACCCCTCCACTTT. This codes for CAWRVEGIRSPLHF.

This clone was seen a few times. This chain uses TRBV29-1 with TRBJ2-3, with TRBD2 matching over 7 bases. From germline, CDR1 is SQVTM and CDR2 ANQGSEA. Trimming at V came to 6 bases and at J to 1 base, leaving 7 bases not matched to a gene. This CDR3 is 14 amino acids long. The CDR3 is CSVILAVGTDTQYF. CDR3 DNA sequence: TGCAGCGTCATCCTAGCGGTGGGCACAGATACGCAGTATTTT.

J is TRBJ2-6 and V is TRBV13; D unresolved. CDR3 length equals 16 residues. The germline V gene has CDR1 PRHDT and CDR2 FYEKMQ (reference sequence). The germline V and J ends were trimmed by 1 base and 1 base, with 8 bases remaining between them. For the CDR3, the DNA is TGTGCCAGCAGCTTAGTAGTGCGTTCTGGGGCCAACGTCCTGACTTTC. Translating gives CASSLVVRSGANVLTF.

There are a few counts of this clone. The chain links TRBV29-1 to TRBJ2-1, with D perhaps TRBD1 or TRBD2 (6 bases each). V was clipped by 4 bases and J by 4 bases, with 14 bases between them. This CDR3 comprises 14 residues. Germline-derived CDR1 and CDR2 are SQVTM and ANQGSEA. The CDR3 sequence is CSVVRGALYNEQFF. In DNA form, the CDR3 reads TGCAGCGTTGTGAGGGGGGCGTTATACAATGAGCAGTTCTTC.

This chain uses TRBV30 with TRBJ2-1; no clear D gene. The germline V gene encodes CDR1 GTSNPN and CDR2 SVGIG (reference sequence). The CDR3 totals 12 residues. Between the trimmed V and J ends, which lost 2 bases and 10 bases, there was a span of 12 bases. The CDR3, as DNA: TGTGCCTGGAGTTCCGACATCATCGAGCAGTTCTTC. Protein: CAWSSDIIEQFF.

The gene calls are TRBV29-1 and TRBJ1-3; TRBD1 aligns across 7 bases. The germline V gene has CDR1 SQVTM and CDR2 ANQGSEA. CDR3 length: 14 residues. After removal of 6 bases from V and 4 bases from J, the junction contained 9 bases not matched to a gene. CDR3 DNA sequence: TGCAGCGTCAGCCCGACAGGGCGAGGAAACACCATATATTTT. Protein sequence: CSVSPTGRGNTIYF. Filled out from reference TRBV29-1 and TRBJ1-3, the complete variable domain reads SAVISQKPSRDICQRGTSLTIQCQVDSQVTMMFWYRQQPGQSLTLIATANQGSEATYESGFVIDKFPISRPNLTFSTLTVSNMSPEDSSIYLCSVSPTGRGNTIYFGEGSWLTVV.

A few counts support this clone. The chain employs TRBV10-3 and TRBJ2-1; 9 bases align to TRBD2. The germline CDR1 and CDR2 sequences are ENHRY and SYGVKD. The CDR3 has 18 residues. V was clipped by 4 bases and J by 3 bases; unmatched bases: 13. CDR3 bases: TGTGCCATCAGTGCCCGAAGGGTTAGCGGGGGACTCTACAATGAGCAGTTCTTC. This translates into CAISARRVSGGLYNEQFF.

This chain uses TRBV30 with TRBJ2-5, with 7 bases that match TRBD1. J lost 5 bases, V lost 3 bases, and 6 bases had no gene match. CDR3 size: 13 residues. Germline V gene sequence: CDR1 GTSNPN, CDR2 SVGIG (reference sequence). The CDR3 nucleotides read TGTGCCTGGAGCAGACAGGGCAGGGAGACCCAGTACTTC. This encodes CAWSRQGRETQYF.

The chain joins TRBV6-5 to TRBJ2-7, with D unclear. CDR1 and CDR2 (germline): MNHEY, SVGAGI. The V and J ends lost 2 bases and 3 bases respectively, with 2 bases between them. The CDR3 consists of 11 residues. CDR3 in DNA: TGTGCCAGCAGTTACATCTACGAGCAGTACTTC. As protein: CASSYIYEQYF.

This clone was counted between two and nine times. The J gene is TRBJ2-7, the V gene TRBV20-1; 7 bases agree with TRBD1. With V trimmed by 7 bases and J by 3 bases, 3 bases remained unmatched. CDR1 DFQATT and CDR2 SNEGSKA come from the germline V gene (reference sequence). CDR3 length equals 11 residues. In nucleotides, the CDR3 is TGCAGTGTCACAGGGGACTACGAGCAGTACTTC. The encoded protein is CSVTGDYEQYF.

This sequence joins TRBV19 and TRBJ2-3, with 8 bases that match TRBD2. The germline CDR1 and CDR2 sequences are LNHDA and SQIVND (reference sequence). The CDR3 spans 15 residues. V gave up 4 bases and J gave up 4 bases; unmatched junction bases: 7. CDR3 in amino acids: CASSTASGSADTQYF. The CDR3 nucleotides read TGTGCCAGTAGTACGGCTAGCGGGTCGGCAGATACGCAGTATTTT.

This chain links TRBV9 with TRBJ1-1; no definite D call. CDR1 SGDLS and CDR2 YYNGEE come from the germline V gene. This CDR3 comprises 14 residues. V lost 3 bases, J lost 6 bases, and 15 bases lay in between. The CDR3 sequence: CASSAVVGGSEAFF. In DNA form, the CDR3 reads TGTGCCAGCAGCGCTGTCGTGGGCGGTTCTGAAGCTTTCTTT.